Sequencing of this TCR beta chain was carried out in a study of cytomegalovirus exposure and HLA in healthy donors. Regarding the study as a whole: Cytomegalovirus-associated TCR beta chains were listed, numbering under 200. Earlier analysis found most TCR beta V segments productive about 90% or about 30% of the time.

The PCR contained 60 Vbeta and 13 Jbeta primers. The assay was immunoSEQ multiplex PCR, and TCRdb's table has in-frame clones only and misses some. Of 160,000 or so clones in the sample, 81% are singletons; the top ten hold 1.3%. CDR3 length: 13 amino acids. The germline gives CDR1 MDHEN, CDR2 SYDVKM. V lost 4 bases, J lost 9 bases, and 8 bases stayed unmatched. Donors consisted of healthy bone marrow donors. About this clone itself: What it binds is unknown.

The source is a man aged 50 or older in good health and CMV-seropositive. Sequences were obtained from PBMCs. The chain recombines TRBV28 with TRBJ2-7; 8 bases line up with TRBD1. The CDR3 loop is CASSSGGDQRQYF. The CDR3 nucleotides are TGTGCCAGCAGTTCAGGGGGCGATCAAAGGCAGTACTTC. Full variable domain (missing parts from reference TRBV28 and TRBJ2-7): DVKVTQSSRYLVKRTGEKVFLECVQDMDHENMFWYRQDPGLGLRLIYFSYDVKMKEKGDIPEGYSVSREKKERFSLILESASTNQTSMYLCASSSGGDQRQYFGPGTRLTVT.